A single T cell receptor (beta chain) is shown here with its context. These data belong to a study of cytomegalovirus exposure and HLA in healthy donors. It was with 60 Vbeta and 13 Jbeta primers that the PCR ran. Produced via immunoSEQ multiplex PCR; TCRdb's table is partial and in-frame only. The table has roughly 100,000 clones, over 65% seen once. The specimen was PBMCs. The TCR was taken from a female donor in good health and CMV-seropositive.

CDR3 sequence reads: CASSAPGGNEAFF. The CDR3, as DNA: TGTGCCAGCAGCGCTCCGGGCGGGAATGAAGCTTTCTTT. The chain recombines TRBV7-9 with TRBJ1-1; D not certain. Germline loops: CDR1 SEHNR, CDR2 FQNEAQ (reference sequence). V was clipped by 5 bases and J by 7 bases, with 14 bases between them. The CDR3 consists of 13 residues.